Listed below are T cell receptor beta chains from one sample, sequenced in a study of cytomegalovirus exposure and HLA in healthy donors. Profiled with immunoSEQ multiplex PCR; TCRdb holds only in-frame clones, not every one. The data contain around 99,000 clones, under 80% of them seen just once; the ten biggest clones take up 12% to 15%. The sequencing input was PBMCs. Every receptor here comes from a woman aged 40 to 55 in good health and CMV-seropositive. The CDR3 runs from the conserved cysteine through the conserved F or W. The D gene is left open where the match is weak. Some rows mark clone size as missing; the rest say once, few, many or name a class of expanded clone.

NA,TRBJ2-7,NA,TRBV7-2,CASSLFLASSYEQYF,TGTGCCAGCAGCTTATTCCTAGCTAGCTCCTACGAGCAGTACTTC
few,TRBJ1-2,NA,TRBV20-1,CSSHVDYGYTF,TGCAGTTCTCACGTAGACTATGGCTACACCTTC
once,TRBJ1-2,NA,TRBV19,CASSPRREGLDGYTF,TGTGCCAGTAGTCCCCGTCGGGAGGGACTTGATGGCTACACCTTC
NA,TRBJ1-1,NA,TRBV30,CAWSSRVNTEAFF,TGTGCCTGGTCCAGCAGGGTAAACACTGAAGCTTTCTTT
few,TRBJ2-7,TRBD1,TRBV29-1,CSVERTGGYEQYF,TGCAGCGTTGAAAGGACAGGGGGCTACGAGCAGTACTTC
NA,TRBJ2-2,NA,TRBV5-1,CASSLTGNTGELFF,TGCGCCAGCAGCTTGACAGGGAACACCGGGGAGCTGTTTTTT
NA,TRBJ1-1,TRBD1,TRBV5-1,CASSLDRGENTEAFF,TGCGCCAGCAGCTTGGACAGGGGAGAGAACACTGAAGCTTTCTTT
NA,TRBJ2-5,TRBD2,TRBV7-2,CASSFSSGGAGETQYF,TGTGCCAGCAGCTTCTCTAGCGGGGGGGCAGGAGAGACCCAGTACTTC
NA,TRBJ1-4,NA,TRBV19,CASSTGFEKLFF,TGTGCCAGTAGTACCGGGTTTGAAAAACTGTTTTTT
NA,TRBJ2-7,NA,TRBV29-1,CSVPTTTNEQYF,TGCAGCGTCCCCACGACAACCAACGAGCAGTACTTC
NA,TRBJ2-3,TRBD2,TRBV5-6,CASSFLAGGFQDTQYF,TGTGCCAGCAGCTTCCTAGCGGGGGGGTTTCAAGATACGCAGTATTTT
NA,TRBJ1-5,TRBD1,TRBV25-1,CASRGGQGNQPQHF,TGTGCCAGCAGAGGGGGACAGGGGAATCAGCCCCAGCATTTT
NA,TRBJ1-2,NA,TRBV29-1,CSAIRDYYGYTF,TGCAGCGCGATCAGGGACTACTATGGCTACACCTTC
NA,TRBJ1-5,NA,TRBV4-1,CASSQEVQFNQPQHF,TGCGCCAGCAGCCAAGAAGTGCAGTTCAATCAGCCCCAGCATTTT
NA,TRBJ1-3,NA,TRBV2,CASNSQGTGNTIYF,TGTGCCAGCAACTCACAGGGAACTGGAAACACCATATATTTT